This record concerns one T cell receptor (beta chain) sequence. Likely a read error: the CDR3 ends without its conserved phenylalanine or tryptophan. Use of 60 Vbeta and 13 Jbeta primers characterized the PCR. Only in-frame clones appear in the TCRdb table, and some are missing; sequencing was by immunoSEQ multiplex PCR. This table has tens of thousands of clones, around 86% appearing once. The CDR3 contains 12 residues. Germline CDR1 and CDR2: ENHRY and SYGVKD. Deletions cut 6 bases from V and 6 bases from J, with 12 bases between. These data are taken from a study of cytomegalovirus exposure and HLA in healthy donors. Across the study: As released early, the data held 80 million to 90 million unique TCRs from HLA-typed donors.

Sequencing used PBMCs. The rearrangement links TRBV10-3 to TRBJ2-7; D might be TRBD2 (6 bases). This sequence originates from a man aged 25-40 years in good health and CMV-seropositive. Written as DNA, the CDR3 is TGTGCCATCAGGACTAGTGTCGGCGAGCAGTACTCC. Protein sequence: CAIRTSVGEQYS.